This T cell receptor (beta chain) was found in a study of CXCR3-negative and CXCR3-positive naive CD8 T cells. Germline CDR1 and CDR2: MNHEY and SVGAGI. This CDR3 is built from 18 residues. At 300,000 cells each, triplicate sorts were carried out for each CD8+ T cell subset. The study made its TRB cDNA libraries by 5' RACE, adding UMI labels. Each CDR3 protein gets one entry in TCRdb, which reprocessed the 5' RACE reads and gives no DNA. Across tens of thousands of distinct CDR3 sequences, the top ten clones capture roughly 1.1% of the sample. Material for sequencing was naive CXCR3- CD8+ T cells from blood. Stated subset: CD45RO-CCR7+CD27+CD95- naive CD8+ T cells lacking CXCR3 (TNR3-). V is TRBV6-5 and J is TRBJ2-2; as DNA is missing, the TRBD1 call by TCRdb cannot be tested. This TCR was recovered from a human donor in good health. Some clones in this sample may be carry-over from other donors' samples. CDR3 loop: CASSYPRSGGGGTGELFF.